This T cell receptor (beta chain) came from a study of vaccination effects on CD4 cells after COVID-19. TCRdb's copy holds only in-frame clones and misses some; the assay was immunoSEQ multiplex PCR. Counted here are under 70,000 clones, approximately 71% occurring once; the ten biggest clones make up around 3.8%. This CDR3 region has 14 residues. Between the trimmed V and J ends, which lost 7 bases and 0 bases, there was a span of 9 bases. Germline V CDR1 and CDR2: MNHEY, SVGAGI. As concerns this clone: Its cognate antigen is unknown.

After expansion with viral peptide pools in the ViraFEST assay, antigen-specific CD4+ T cells were sequenced. Cells that had been cultured for ten to eleven days were the source of isolated CD4+ T cells. Each vaccine recipient was nucleocapsid antibody negative and had no prior SARS-CoV-2 infection. The chain employs TRBV6-5 and TRBJ2-2; D uncertain. The receptor's source is a human donor who received a COVID-19 vaccine. Sequenced material: CD4+ T cells from PBMCs cultured with HCoV-OC43 spike peptides, taken before COVID-19 vaccination. Subset here: HCoV-OC43 spike overlapping peptide pool stimulation. This chain's CDR3 is CASIKRSNTGELFF. The CDR3 DNA is TGTGCCAGCATTAAACGATCGAACACCGGGGAGCTGTTTTTT.